This T cell receptor beta chain was profiled in a study of blood T cells in healthy people across ages (dated by TCRdb to about 2015). With respect to the entire study: In model experiments, template switching captured roughly one uniquely barcoded TCR beta cDNA molecule for every two T cells. Using the same blood draw, the study looked at two additional independent replicas of 1 million unique cDNA reads for two donors, one aged 18 to 30 and the other aged 80 or older. To track age-related changes in TCR beta repertoire diversity, the study relied on deep sequencing normalized with unique cDNA molecular identifiers. To avoid experimental bias, donors of different ages were randomly spread across the sequencing lanes. The donors were split into four age groups: young (average 16 years), middle-aged (around 37), aged (around 67) and long-lived (over 75). Results the study describes overall, beyond this receptor: There was a strong correlation between observed TCR beta diversity and the percentage of naive T cells measured by flow cytometry. Estimates of total diversity from one million sequenced T cells were regarded as lower bounds and underestimates. Donor CMV infection status was unknown, potentially confounding age-related changes in expanded clonotypes. Bulk unsorted PBMC profiling prevented conclusive comparison of naive and antigen-experienced compartments. Compared with the aged group, the long-lived group had more naive CD4+ T cells, fewer expanded clones and increased TCR diversity, a pattern suggesting age selection. Observed TCR beta diversity per million T cells fell roughly linearly with age, and a significant reduction was already apparent by age approximately 41.

V is pared back by 0 bases and J by 2 bases, with 14 bases lying between the germline termini. From the cysteine up to the phenylalanine, the CDR3 has a length of 16 residues. CDR3 DNA is the only sequence kept; it has 48 bases, read in frame from the first base. Per the germline V gene, MNHEY is the CDR1 and SVGEGT is the CDR2. A word on this clonotype: The clone's antigen remains unknown. One base away there is no much larger clone; base qualities are not given.

The roughly 38 donors, aged about 6 to 95 years, were systemically healthy Caucasian individuals from Russia. Ten milliliters of peripheral blood were drawn from each donor into EDTA-treated Vacutainer tubes. Ficoll-Paque density-gradient centrifugation was used to isolate PBMCs, with at least 6 million per sample. Trizol reagent was used to extract total RNA from PBMCs, with at least 6 micrograms per sample. The percentages of naive CD45RAhigh/CD27high T cells were determined by flow cytometry on a PBMC aliquot from every donor. Receptor libraries were prepared by 5' RACE. The data were produced on an Illumina HiSeq 2500. A second PCR of about 7 to 12 cycles was run with a J-beta primer mix and a sample-barcoded 5' primer. A unique molecular identifier was introduced onto each TCR beta cDNA molecule by a template-switch 5' adaptor carrying 12 random nucleotides. Each sample yielded at least 2.5 million CDR3-containing paired-end reads. First-strand cDNA was synthesized from all RNA with the Mint cDNA synthesis kit, primed by a TRBC-specific oligonucleotide. Following uracil-DNA glycosylase treatment, all cDNA underwent a first 18-cycle PCR with the universal primers M1SS and BC2_uni_R. For the original study's pipeline: Each sample was normalized by randomly selecting 1 million high-quality reads, each carrying a distinct molecular identifier. Instead of being binned into consensus sequences, reads with shared molecular identifiers were discarded. MiTCR, run with a Q25 quality threshold and the strictest error-elimination algorithm, handled CDR3 identification, clonotype clustering and error correction. A nonparametric unseen species model using Euler transformation provided a lower-bound estimate of total TCR beta diversity. TCRdb took the public reads, trimmed them with fastp at Q25, ran MiXCR for clone calling and kept in-frame beta chains. Rows matching on CDR3 protein sequence are summarized as one entry with the most common DNA and genes. These V and J calls originate from TCRdb's pipeline instead of the authors' own analysis. The sample data list about 1 million distinct CDR3 sequences, and under 55% of these were observed just once. Clones ranked in the top ten supply 15% to 20% of the sample.

The TCR comes from a woman aged 60 to 75 in good health. The chain uses TRBV6-2 or TRBV6-3 and TRBJ2-7; the D gene is possibly TRBD2, with 6 bases matching. Sequenced sample: blood. The DNA reads TGTGCCAGCAGTTACTCACCAGCGGGTGCGCCCTACGAGCAGTACTTC. This translates into CASSYSPAGAPYEQYF.